This T cell receptor (beta chain) was identified in a study of blood T cell repertoires in COVID-19. Looking at the study overall: Samples representing acute and convalescent COVID-19 were sourced from the United States, Italy and Spain. PBMCs, B-cell-depleted T cells, or T cells provided the cDNA or gDNA that made up the material.

Germline assignment: CDR1 MGHRA and CDR2 YSYEKL. CDR3 length equals 16 residues. V dropped 4 bases and J dropped 3 bases, with 15 bases sitting between them. Original methodology: Reference gene primers were amplified, and this amplification served to estimate nucleated cell counts. This table comes from immunoSEQ multiplex PCR, and its TCRdb copy is limited to in-frame clones, with some not included. V, J and clone size were drawn from that table, and D and trimming were deduced from the DNA. The data hold 65,000 to 90,000 clones, with approximately 90% observed a single time. The sample was peripheral blood. The receptor's source is a man aged 45-65 years with acute or convalescent COVID-19. This chain links TRBV4-1 with TRBJ2-2, with a tentative D call TRBD2 (7 bases). The CDR3 protein is CASSPGGGGDTGELFF. CDR3 in DNA: TGCGCCAGCAGCCCTGGTGGCGGGGGCGACACCGGGGAGCTGTTTTTT.